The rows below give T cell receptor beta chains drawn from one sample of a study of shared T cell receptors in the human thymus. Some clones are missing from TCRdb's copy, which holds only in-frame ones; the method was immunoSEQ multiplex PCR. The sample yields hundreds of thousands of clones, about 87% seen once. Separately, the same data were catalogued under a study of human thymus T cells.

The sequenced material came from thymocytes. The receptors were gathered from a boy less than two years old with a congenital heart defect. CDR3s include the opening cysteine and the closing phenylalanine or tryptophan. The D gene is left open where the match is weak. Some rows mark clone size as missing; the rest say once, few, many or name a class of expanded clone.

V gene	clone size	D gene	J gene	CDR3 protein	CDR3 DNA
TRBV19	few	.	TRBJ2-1	CASTRAEQFF	TGTGCCAGTACCAGGGCCGAGCAGTTCTTC
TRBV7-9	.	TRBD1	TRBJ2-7	CASSANQGAVEQYF	TGTGCCAGCAGCGCAAACCAGGGGGCCGTCGAGCAGTACTTC
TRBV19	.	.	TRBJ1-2	CASSIGPFYGYTF	TGTGCCAGTAGTATTGGGCCTTTTTATGGCTACACCTTC
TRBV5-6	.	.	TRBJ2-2	CASSLNYESNTGELFF	TGTGCCAGCAGCTTAAACTACGAATCGAACACCGGGGAGCTGTTTTTT
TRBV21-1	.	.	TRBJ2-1	CASSKARSSGGSRKGEQFF	TGTGCCAGCAGCAAAGCGCGAAGTAGCGGGGGGTCCAGAAAGGGCGAGCAGTTCTTC
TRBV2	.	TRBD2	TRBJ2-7	CASSEPLAGEASYEQYF	TGTGCCAGCAGTGAACCGTTAGCGGGAGAAGCTTCCTACGAGCAGTACTTC
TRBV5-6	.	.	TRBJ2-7	CASSFGTSYEQYF	TGTGCCAGCAGCTTCGGGACATCTTACGAGCAGTACTTC
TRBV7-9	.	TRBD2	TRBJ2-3	CASSPVRGRWAGGDTQYF	TGTGCCAGCAGCCCTGTGAGGGGCCGTTGGGCCGGGGGGGATACGCAGTATTTT
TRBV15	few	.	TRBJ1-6	CATSIRDCNSPLHF	TGTGCCACCAGCATCCGGGACTGTAATTCACCCCTCCACTTT
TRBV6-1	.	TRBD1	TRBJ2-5	CASSGYRGQETQYF	TGTGCCAGCAGTGGATACAGGGGGCAAGAGACCCAGTACTTC
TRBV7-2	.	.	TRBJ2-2	CASSFQGRKNTGELFF	TGTGCCAGCAGCTTCCAGGGCAGGAAGAACACCGGGGAGCTGTTTTTT
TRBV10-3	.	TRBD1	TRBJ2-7	CAIANHRDSTYEQYF	TGTGCCATCGCCAATCACCGGGACAGCACCTACGAGCAGTACTTC
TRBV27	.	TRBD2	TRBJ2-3	CASSREVAGGPRGADTQYF	TGTGCCAGCAGTAGGGAAGTTGCGGGAGGGCCACGCGGCGCAGATACGCAGTATTTT
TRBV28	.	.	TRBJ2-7	CATHSSYEQYF	TGTGCCACCCACAGTTCCTACGAGCAGTACTTC
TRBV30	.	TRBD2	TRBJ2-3	CAWTRGGGRPNTDTQYF	TGTGCCTGGACCCGCGGGGGGGGCCGTCCTAATACAGATACGCAGTATTTT
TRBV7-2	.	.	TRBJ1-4	CASSLVPRGREEKLFF	TGTGCCAGCAGCTTAGTCCCCCGGGGGCGGGAGGAAAAACTGTTTTTT
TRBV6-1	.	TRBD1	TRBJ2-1	CASSESRTGLRKSYNEQFF	TGTGCCAGCAGTGAATCAAGGACAGGTCTGAGAAAGTCCTACAATGAGCAGTTCTTC
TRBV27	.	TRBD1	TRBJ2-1	CASSSQGAMNNEQFF	TGTGCCAGCAGTTCCCAGGGGGCTATGAACAATGAGCAGTTCTTC
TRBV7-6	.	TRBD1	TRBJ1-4	CASSTRQGIDEKLFF	TGTGCCAGCAGCACGCGACAGGGTATCGATGAAAAACTGTTTTTT
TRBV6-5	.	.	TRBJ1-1	CASSYRVEGTEAFF	TGTGCCAGCAGTTACCGGGTGGAGGGCACTGAAGCTTTCTTT
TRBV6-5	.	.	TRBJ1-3	CASRTSGNTIYF	TGTGCCAGCAGGACTTCTGGAAACACCATATATTTT
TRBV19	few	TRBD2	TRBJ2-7	CASSAGLGYEQYF	TGTGCCAGTAGTGCTGGACTAGGCTACGAGCAGTACTTC
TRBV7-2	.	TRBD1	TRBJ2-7	CASSSTGGFYEQYF	TGTGCCAGCAGCTCAACAGGGGGCTTCTACGAGCAGTACTTC
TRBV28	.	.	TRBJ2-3	CASSLGRNTDTQYF	TGTGCCAGCAGTTTAGGGCGAAACACAGATACGCAGTATTTT
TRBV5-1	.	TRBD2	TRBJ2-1	CASSLASGTNNEQFF	TGCGCCAGCAGCTTGGCTAGCGGGACCAACAATGAGCAGTTCTTC
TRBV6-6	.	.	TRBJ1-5	CASSYHEAGVGQPQHF	TGTGCCAGCAGTTACCATGAAGCAGGGGTCGGTCAGCCCCAGCATTTT
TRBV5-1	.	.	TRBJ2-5	CASSLNRAFQETQYF	TGCGCCAGCAGCTTGAACAGGGCTTTCCAAGAGACCCAGTACTTC
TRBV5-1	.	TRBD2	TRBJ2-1	CASSLDAGGSNEQFF	TGCGCCAGCAGCTTGGATGCGGGGGGTAGTAATGAGCAGTTCTTC
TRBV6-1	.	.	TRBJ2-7	CASSGNSSYEQYF	TGTGCCAGCAGTGGAAACAGTTCCTACGAGCAGTACTTC
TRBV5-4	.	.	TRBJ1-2	CASSSYSGGRPYGYTF	TGTGCCAGCAGCTCCTACTCGGGGGGGAGGCCTTATGGCTACACCTTC
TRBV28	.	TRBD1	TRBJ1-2	CASSMGQDLGEYYGYTF	TGTGCCAGCAGCATGGGACAGGATCTTGGAGAATACTATGGCTACACCTTC
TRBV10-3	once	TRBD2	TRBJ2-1	CAISEAWTSGDSYNEQFF	TGTGCCATCAGTGAGGCATGGACTAGCGGGGACTCCTACAATGAGCAGTTCTTC
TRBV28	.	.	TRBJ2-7	CASSFRASPYEQYF	TGTGCCAGCAGTTTTAGGGCTAGCCCCTACGAGCAGTACTTC
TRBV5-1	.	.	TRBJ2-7	CASSLAGRGTYEQYF	TGCGCCAGCAGCTTGGCGGGGAGGGGGACCTACGAGCAGTACTTC
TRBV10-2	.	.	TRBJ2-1	CASSVAANEQFF	TGCGCCAGCAGTGTGGCCGCTAATGAGCAGTTCTTC
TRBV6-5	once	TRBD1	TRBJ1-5	CASSPGQDSNQPQHF	TGTGCCAGCAGTCCCGGACAGGATAGCAATCAGCCCCAGCATTTT
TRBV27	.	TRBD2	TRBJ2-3	CASSSPLLIAGNTDTQYF	TGTGCCAGCAGTTCCCCCCTCTTAATAGCGGGGAACACAGATACGCAGTATTTT
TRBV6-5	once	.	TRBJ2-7	CASSYSSRGRYEQYF	TGTGCCAGCAGTTACTCTAGCAGGGGGAGGTACGAGCAGTACTTC
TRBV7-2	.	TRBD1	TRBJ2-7	CASSPMKDRGAYEQYF	TGTGCCAGCAGCCCAATGAAAGACAGGGGAGCATACGAGCAGTACTTC
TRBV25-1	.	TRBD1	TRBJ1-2	CASSDFRDRGVVGYGYTF	TGTGCCAGCAGTGATTTCAGGGACAGGGGGGTCGTCGGCTATGGCTACACCTTC
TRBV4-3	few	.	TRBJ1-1	CASSQGLAANTEAFF	TGCGCCAGCAGCCAAGGACTGGCAGCGAACACTGAAGCTTTCTTT
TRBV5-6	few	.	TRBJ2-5	CASQRGLIQETQYF	TGTGCCAGCCAAAGAGGACTGATCCAAGAGACCCAGTACTTC
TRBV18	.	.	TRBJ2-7	CASSPPARTNLYF	TGTGCCAGCTCACCACCGGCGCGGACAAACCTGTACTTC
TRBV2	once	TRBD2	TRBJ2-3	CASTPLAGAPTDTQYF	TGTGCCAGCACCCCCCTAGCGGGAGCGCCCACAGATACGCAGTATTTT
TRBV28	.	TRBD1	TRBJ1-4	CASSLGLGENRGEFNEKLFF	TGTGCCAGCAGTTTAGGGCTGGGGGAAAACAGGGGCGAGTTTAATGAAAAACTGTTTTTT
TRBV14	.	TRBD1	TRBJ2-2	CASSQTTGVNTGELFF	TGTGCCAGCAGCCAAACCACAGGGGTCAACACCGGGGAGCTGTTTTTT
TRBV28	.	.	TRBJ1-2	CASSGRRETYGYTF	TGTGCCAGCAGCGGGCGACGGGAAACCTATGGCTACACCTTC
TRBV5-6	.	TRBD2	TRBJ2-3	CASSARWAGGPSTDTQYF	TGTGCCAGCAGCGCCCGATGGGCGGGAGGACCTAGCACAGATACGCAGTATTTT
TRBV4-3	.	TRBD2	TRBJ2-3	CASSQENGGGGAVDTQYF	TGCGCCAGCAGCCAAGAAAATGGGGGCGGGGGGGCCGTAGATACGCAGTATTTT
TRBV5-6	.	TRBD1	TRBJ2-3	CASSWEGQGSDTQYF	TGTGCCAGCAGCTGGGAAGGACAGGGCTCAGATACGCAGTATTTT